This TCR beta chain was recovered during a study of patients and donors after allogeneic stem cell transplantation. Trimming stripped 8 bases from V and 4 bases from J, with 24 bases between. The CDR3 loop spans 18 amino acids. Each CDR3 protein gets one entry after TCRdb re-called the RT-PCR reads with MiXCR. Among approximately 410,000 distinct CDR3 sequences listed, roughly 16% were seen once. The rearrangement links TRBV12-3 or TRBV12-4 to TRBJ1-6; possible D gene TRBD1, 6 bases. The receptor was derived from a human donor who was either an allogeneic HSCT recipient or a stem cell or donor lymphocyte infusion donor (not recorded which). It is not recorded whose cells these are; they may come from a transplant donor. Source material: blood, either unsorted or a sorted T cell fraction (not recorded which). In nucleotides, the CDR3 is TGTGCCAGCCGGGATCCACTGGACAGCGCGATTTATAATTCACCCCTCCACTTT. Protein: CASRDPLDSAIYNSPLHF.